This record looks at one T cell receptor beta chain sequence and its context. This sample was included in a study of blood T cell repertoires in COVID-19. Participant ages covered roughly 18 to 89 years across about 25 US areas. The V gene's germline CDR1 is SGHNT and CDR2 YYREEE (reference sequence). V trimming: 5 bases; J trimming: 7 bases; junction bases outside the gene matches: 6. The CDR3 loop spans 13 amino acids. Study processing details: Amplification of reference gene primers provided the estimated nucleated cell counts. The repertoire was sequenced with immunoSEQ multiplex PCR; TCRdb's copy has only in-frame clones and lacks some. Clone size and the V and J calls come from that table; the DNA yielded D and trimming. The table has 150,000 to 200,000 clones, around four fifths seen once.

This chain uses TRBV5-4 with TRBJ1-2; 9 nucleotides align to TRBD1. This clonotype was obtained from a woman in her 50s who had recovered from COVID-19. The sample comprised PBMCs or T cells enriched from blood (not recorded which). CDR3 in DNA: TGTGCCAGCAGGTCACAGGGGGCGTCTGGCTACACCTTC. As protein: CASRSQGASGYTF.